A selection of T cell receptor beta chains follows, all from one sample in a study of blood T cell repertoires in COVID-19. Clones were sequenced by immunoSEQ multiplex PCR, and TCRdb holds only the in-frame ones, with some missing. This table holds about 220,000 clones, around four fifths found once. The sample taken for sequencing was peripheral blood. All receptors derive from a woman aged 65 to 85 with COVID-19, enrolled during active disease. The CDR3 runs from the conserved cysteine through the conserved F or W. D genes are given only for firm matches. Expanded clones get a size class; other rows say once, few or many, or leave the size out.

>few|NA|TRBV19|TRBJ1-5
CASSPVWTASTPNQPQHF
TGTGCCAGTTCTCCCGTTTGGACAGCCTCCACTCCCAATCAGCCCCAGCATTTT
>few|NA|TRBV5-6|TRBJ1-3
CASSLGPPTSSGNTIYF
TGTGCCAGCAGCTTGGGTCCCCCAACCAGCTCTGGAAACACCATATATTTT
>NA|NA|TRBV5-1|TRBJ1-1
CASSHGVGGHTEAFF
TGCGCCAGCAGCCACGGGGTGGGCGGCCACACTGAAGCTTTCTTT
>once|TRBD2|TRBV28|TRBJ2-4
CASSSPGAGGIAKNIQYF
TGTGCCAGCAGTTCTCCGGGGGCGGGAGGGATAGCCAAAAACATTCAGTACTTC
>NA|TRBD2|TRBV7-3|TRBJ2-1
CASTGLAPYNEQFF
TGTGCCAGCACGGGACTAGCCCCCTACAATGAGCAGTTCTTC
>NA|NA|TRBV24-1|TRBJ1-2
CATENSKAQGFYGYTF
TGTGCCACCGAGAACTCCAAGGCACAGGGTTTTTATGGCTACACCTTC
>NA|TRBD2|TRBV19|TRBJ2-2
CASSSGTSGRARNTGELFF
TGTGCCAGTAGTTCCGGGACTAGCGGGAGGGCCAGGAACACCGGGGAGCTGTTTTTT
>NA|TRBD2|TRBV3-1/TRBV3-2|TRBJ2-5
CASSRTSGRPWTQETQYF
TGTGCCAGCAGCAGGACTAGCGGGAGGCCCTGGACCCAAGAGACCCAGTACTTC
>NA|TRBD1|TRBV7-2|TRBJ1-5
CASSLQGARNQPQHF
TGTGCCAGCAGCTTACAGGGGGCGCGAAATCAGCCCCAGCATTTT
>NA|TRBD1|TRBV5-1|TRBJ1-1
CASRTGEWGTEAFF
TGCGCCAGCAGAACAGGGGAGTGGGGCACTGAAGCTTTCTTT
>NA|TRBD1|TRBV11-1|TRBJ1-1
CASSSRDRGVTEAFF
TGTGCCAGCAGCTCCCGGGACAGGGGTGTCACTGAAGCTTTCTTT
>NA|TRBD2|TRBV27|TRBJ2-7
CASNVTSGSLPSYEQYF
TGTGCCAGCAACGTCACTAGCGGGAGTCTTCCCAGCTACGAGCAGTACTTC
>NA|NA|TRBV5-4|TRBJ2-2
CASSSTGFGTGELFF
TGTGCCAGCAGCTCTACAGGGTTTGGCACCGGGGAGCTGTTTTTT
>NA|TRBD1|TRBV6-5|TRBJ1-2
CASSLLDRVGYGYTF
TGTGCCAGCAGTCTGCTCGACAGGGTGGGCTATGGCTACACCTTC
>NA|TRBD1|TRBV7-9|TRBJ1-1
CASSLGPGQEAFF
TGTGCCAGCAGCTTGGGGCCGGGACAGGAAGCTTTCTTT
>NA|NA|TRBV9|TRBJ1-1
CASSVGMGRETFF
TGTGCCAGCAGCGTAGGGATGGGCCGGGAAACTTTCTTT
>NA|NA|TRBV5-1|TRBJ1-4
CARAQGREKLFF
TGCGCCAGGGCCCAGGGGCGGGAAAAACTGTTTTTT
>NA|TRBD2|TRBV5-1|TRBJ2-2
CASSLELAGTTGELFF
TGCGCCAGCAGCTTGGAACTAGCGGGGACCACCGGGGAGCTGTTTTTT
>NA|NA|TRBV19|TRBJ2-1
CASRVTGKAYLNEQFF
TGTGCCAGTAGGGTAACAGGGAAAGCGTATCTCAATGAGCAGTTCTTC
>NA|NA|TRBV19|TRBJ1-2
CASEPSGIGDGYTF
TGTGCCAGTGAGCCCTCAGGGATTGGGGATGGCTACACCTTC
>NA|TRBD1|TRBV27|TRBJ2-7
CASRGTGGGINEQYF
TGTGCCAGCAGAGGGACAGGGGGCGGGATAAACGAGCAGTACTTC
>NA|NA|TRBV18|TRBJ2-5
CASSPPGVQETQYF
TGTGCCAGCTCACCCCCAGGGGTCCAAGAGACCCAGTACTTC
>NA|NA|TRBV12-2|TRBJ2-7
CASRLTRRERSYEQYF
TGTGCAAGTCGCTTGACGAGGCGGGAGCGCTCCTACGAGCAGTACTTC
>once|NA|TRBV12-3/TRBV12-4|TRBJ2-7
CASSFSSSYEQYF
TGTGCCAGCAGTTTCTCGAGCTCCTACGAGCAGTACTTC
>few|NA|TRBV7-9|TRBJ1-1
CASSPGRGTEAFF
TGTGCCAGCAGCCCGGGTCGGGGAACTGAAGCTTTCTTT
>once|NA|TRBV6-6|TRBJ2-3
CASGSAGLYTDTQYF
TGTGCCAGCGGCTCGGCGGGACTTTACACAGATACGCAGTATTTT
>NA|NA|TRBV19|TRBJ2-3
CASSIGQGPTDTQYF
TGTGCCAGTAGTATAGGGCAGGGCCCCACAGATACGCAGTATTTT
>NA|TRBD1|TRBV7-7|TRBJ1-5
CASSLAQGTGVSNQPQHF
TGTGCCAGCAGCTTAGCGCAAGGGACAGGGGTCAGCAATCAGCCCCAGCATTTT
>NA|NA|TRBV27|TRBJ1-4
CASTSLWEEKLFF
TGTGCCAGCACCTCACTTTGGGAGGAAAAACTGTTTTTT
>NA|NA|TRBV29-1|TRBJ2-5
CSVSPGEETQYF
TGCAGCGTCTCCCCAGGGGAAGAGACCCAGTACTTC
>NA|NA|TRBV6-6|TRBJ1-1
CASSYPPQGRNTEAFF
TGTGCCAGCAGTTACCCCCCGCAGGGAAGGAACACTGAAGCTTTCTTT
>NA|NA|TRBV9|TRBJ2-3
CASSVGVGQGDTQYF
TGTGCCAGCAGCGTAGGGGTGGGGCAGGGGGATACGCAGTATTTT
>NA|TRBD1|TRBV7-2|TRBJ1-3
CASSLPRDSDSGNTIYF
TGTGCCAGCAGCTTACCCAGGGACAGCGACTCTGGAAACACCATATATTTT
>NA|NA|TRBV2|TRBJ2-7
CASSQEAESSYEQYF
TGTGCCAGCAGCCAGGAGGCGGAGAGCTCCTACGAGCAGTACTTC
>NA|TRBD1|TRBV24-1|TRBJ2-1
CATSDPQGAASYNEQFF
TGTGCCACCAGTGACCCACAGGGGGCGGCCTCCTACAATGAGCAGTTCTTC
>NA|TRBD2|TRBV28|TRBJ2-5
CASSLAGGEYQETQYF
TGTGCCAGCAGTCTAGCGGGAGGCGAGTACCAAGAGACCCAGTACTTC
>NA|TRBD2|TRBV4-3|TRBJ2-7
CASSYTGTSGSSYEQYF
TGCGCCAGCAGCTACACCGGGACTAGCGGGAGTTCCTACGAGCAGTACTTC
>NA|NA|TRBV6-6|TRBJ1-1
CASPRFRGDTEAFF
TGTGCCAGCCCCCGCTTCCGGGGGGACACTGAAGCTTTCTTT
>NA|TRBD1|TRBV28|TRBJ1-4
CASITGGVQVNEKLFF
TGTGCCAGCATAACAGGGGGGGTACAGGTTAATGAAAAACTGTTTTTT
>NA|NA|TRBV6-6|TRBJ2-7
CARGGGSYEQYF
TGTGCCCGAGGAGGAGGGTCCTACGAGCAGTACTTC
>NA|NA|TRBV7-3|TRBJ2-2
CASSKTGRAGELFF
TGTGCCAGCAGCAAGACAGGAAGGGCCGGGGAGCTGTTTTTT
>NA|NA|TRBV2|TRBJ2-1
CASSVGRWNEQFF
TGTGCCAGCAGTGTTGGGAGATGGAATGAGCAGTTCTTC
>NA|NA|TRBV18|TRBJ2-3
CASSPGTTFTDTQYF
TGTGCCAGCTCACCAGGGACAACGTTCACAGATACGCAGTATTTT
>NA|NA|TRBV28|TRBJ2-1
CASSLVAGLGTYNEQFF
TGTGCCAGCAGTCTAGTTGCAGGGCTGGGTACGTACAATGAGCAGTTCTTC
>NA|NA|TRBV11-2|TRBJ1-2
CASSLERGFYGYTF
TGTGCCAGCAGCTTAGAGAGGGGGTTCTATGGCTACACCTTC
>few|TRBD1|TRBV28|TRBJ2-7
CASSLADRTYEQYF
TGTGCCAGCAGTTTAGCGGACAGGACCTACGAGCAGTACTTC